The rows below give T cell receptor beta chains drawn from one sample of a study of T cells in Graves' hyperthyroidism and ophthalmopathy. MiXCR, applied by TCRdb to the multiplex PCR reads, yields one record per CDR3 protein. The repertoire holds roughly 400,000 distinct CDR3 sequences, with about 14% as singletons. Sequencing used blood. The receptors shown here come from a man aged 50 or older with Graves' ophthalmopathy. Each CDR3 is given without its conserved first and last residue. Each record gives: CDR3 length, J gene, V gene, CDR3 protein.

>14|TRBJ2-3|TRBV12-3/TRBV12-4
ASSLRAGEAADTQY
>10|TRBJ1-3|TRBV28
ASMGFGNTIY
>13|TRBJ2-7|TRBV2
ASSFGGGASSEQY
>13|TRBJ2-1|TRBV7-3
ASSLSGTAYNEQF
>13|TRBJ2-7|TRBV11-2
ATQLPGQGFYEQY
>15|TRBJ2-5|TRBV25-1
ASSEYQGPYGQETQY
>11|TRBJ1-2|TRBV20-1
SARADRAHGYT
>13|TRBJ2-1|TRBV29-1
SVAGTSGGGGEQF
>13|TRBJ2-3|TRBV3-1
ASSQVYHATDTQY
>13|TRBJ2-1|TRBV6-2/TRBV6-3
ASSSDRFFYNEQF
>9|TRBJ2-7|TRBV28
ASTKVYEQY
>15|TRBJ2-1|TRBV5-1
ASSFAGGSSSYNEQF
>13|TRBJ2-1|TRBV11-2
ASSLEGISLNEQF
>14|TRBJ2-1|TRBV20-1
SADRGDTHSYNEQF
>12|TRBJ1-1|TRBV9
ASSPLESPFGAF
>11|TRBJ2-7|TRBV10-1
ASSESTFGEQY
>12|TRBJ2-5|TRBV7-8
ASSLISYQETQY
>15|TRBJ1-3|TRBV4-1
ASSQGGGGLAGNTIY
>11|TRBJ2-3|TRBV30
AWSRVAVDTQY
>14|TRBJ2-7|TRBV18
ASSPPMGSGRVEQY
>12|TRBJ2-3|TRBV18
ASSPETGKDTQY
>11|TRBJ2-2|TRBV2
ASSELAGGELF
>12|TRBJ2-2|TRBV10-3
AISRQGNTGELF
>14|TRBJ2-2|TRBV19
ASSILGAVNTGELF
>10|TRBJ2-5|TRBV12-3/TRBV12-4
ASRSPRETQY
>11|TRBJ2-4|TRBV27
ASSDIAKNIQY